This T cell receptor beta chain was identified during a study of blood T cell repertoires in COVID-19. CDR1 GTSNPN and CDR2 SVGIG come from the germline V gene (reference sequence). The CDR3 runs to 12 residues. V dropped 4 bases and J dropped 9 bases, with 15 bases sitting between them. Living in 24 US areas, the participants were between roughly 18 and 89 years of age. Participants had their cohort set by participant-reported clinical history. Generated by immunoSEQ multiplex PCR, the TCRdb table keeps only in-frame clones and is missing some. Here the sample spans some 260,000 clones, roughly 90% being singletons.

This TCR was recovered from a man aged 40-49 years who had recovered from COVID-19. The material sequenced was PBMCs or T cells enriched from blood (not recorded which). The V gene is TRBV30, the J gene TRBJ2-5, with D possibly TRBD2 on 5 matching bases. The CDR3 nucleotides are TGTGCCTGGAAGGATATTACGGAGGCCCAGTACTTC. Amino acids: CAWKDITEAQYF.